These T cell receptor beta chains were read from a single sample in a study of T cell responses to AZD1222 COVID-19 vaccine. Using immunoSEQ multiplex PCR, the repertoire was profiled, and TCRdb retains in-frame clones only, with some absent. The data hold 85,000 or so clones, with 85% to 90% observed a single time. The material sequenced was peripheral blood, taken 28 days after the second AZD1222 dose. Source of these receptors: an adult who received the AZD1222 COVID-19 vaccine. Each CDR3 is given with its conserved first and last residue. The D gene is left open where the match is weak. The size entry is marked missing in some rows and otherwise reads once, few, many or a size class.

>-|TRBV6-5|-|TRBJ1-5
TGTGCCAGCAGTTACTCCTTATTGGGGTATCAGCCCCAGCATTTT
CASSYSLLGYQPQHF
>-|TRBV28|-|TRBJ1-4
TGTGCCAGCAGTTTAGGGACCCCCGGCGGAGAAAAACTGTTTTTT
CASSLGTPGGEKLFF
>-|TRBV21-1|-|TRBJ1-2
TGTGCCAGCAGCGTACAGGGGCTGGATGGCTACACCTTC
CASSVQGLDGYTF
>-|TRBV6-5|-|TRBJ2-3
TGTGCCAGCATCCAGATTCAAGGGGTGGATACGCAGTATTTT
CASIQIQGVDTQYF
>-|TRBV7-9|-|TRBJ1-2
TGTGCCAGCAGCTTAGGAGGCACAGACGTCTATGGCTACACCTTC
CASSLGGTDVYGYTF
>-|TRBV3-1/TRBV3-2|-|TRBJ2-7
TGTGCCAGCAGCCAACTCAGCTCCTACGAGCAGTACTTC
CASSQLSSYEQYF
>-|TRBV27|TRBD2|TRBJ2-7
TGTGCCAGCAGTTTCGGAGCGGGAGCCCCCTACGAGCAGTACTTC
CASSFGAGAPYEQYF
>once|TRBV27|-|TRBJ2-2
TGTGCCAGCAGACGGTTCTCGAACACCGGGGAGCTGTTTTTT
CASRRFSNTGELFF
>-|TRBV9|TRBD1|TRBJ1-2
TGTGCCAGCAGCGCGAGCCAGGGGACAGCCGTTGGGTATGGCTACACCTTC
CASSASQGTAVGYGYTF
>once|TRBV7-2|-|TRBJ1-3
TGTGCCAGCAGCTTAAGGGAAAGCTCTGGAAACACCATATATTTT
CASSLRESSGNTIYF
>-|TRBV5-1|-|TRBJ2-3
TGCGCCACCCGGGCCAGGATTAGCGACACAGATACGCAGTATTTT
CATRARISDTDTQYF
>-|TRBV7-9|-|TRBJ2-7
TGTGCCAGCAGCTTCCAATACGAGCAGTACTTC
CASSFQYEQYF
>-|TRBV24-1|TRBD1|TRBJ2-7
TGTGCCACCAGGGGACAGCCGGCGTCCTACGAGCAGTACTTC
CATRGQPASYEQYF
>-|TRBV3-1/TRBV3-2|-|TRBJ1-5
TGTGCCAGCAGCCTTACAGCCCGCAATCAGCCCCAGCATTTT
CASSLTARNQPQHF
>-|TRBV7-6|TRBD2|TRBJ2-5
TGTGCCAGCAGCTTAATTATGGGACTAGCCGGGGAGACCCAGTACTTC
CASSLIMGLAGETQYF
>-|TRBV7-9|TRBD1|TRBJ2-2
TGTGCCAGCAGCCGACAGGGGTCGAGCACCGGGGAGCTGTTTTTT
CASSRQGSSTGELFF
>-|TRBV7-8|-|TRBJ2-3
TGTGCCAGCAGCGCTCATGGGGTAAACACAGATACGCAGTATTTT
CASSAHGVNTDTQYF
>-|TRBV12-3/TRBV12-4|-|TRBJ2-1
TGTGCCAGCAGTTTAGTACCTGACGGTGAGCAGTTCTTC
CASSLVPDGEQFF
>few|TRBV9|-|TRBJ2-1
TGTGTCAGCAGCGTAGGCGGGGAGATTAGCTCCTACAATGAGCAGTTCTTC
CVSSVGGEISSYNEQFF
>-|TRBV6-5|TRBD1|TRBJ2-1
TGTGCCAGCAGTTACTCGACAGGGCGAAGAGAGCAGTTCTTC
CASSYSTGRREQFF
>-|TRBV27|TRBD2|TRBJ2-3
TGTGCCAGCCAACCGGGGGGGAGCACAGATACGCAGTATTTT
CASQPGGSTDTQYF
>-|TRBV30|-|TRBJ2-7
TGTGCCTGGAGTGCCCCCCAGGCCCTAAGCTACGAGCAGTACTTC
CAWSAPQALSYEQYF
>-|TRBV5-1|TRBD2|TRBJ2-3
TGCGCCAGCAGCTTGGACGAAACTAGCGGGGGGGCAGGTACGCAGTATTTT
CASSLDETSGGAGTQYF
>few|TRBV2|-|TRBJ1-1
TGTGCCACACAAGGGGTGGGGGACACTGAAGCTTTCTTT
CATQGVGDTEAFF
>-|TRBV4-2|-|TRBJ1-6
TGTGCCAGCAGCCAAGATGGACCAAGGGCCGGTTCACCCCTCCACTTT
CASSQDGPRAGSPLHF
>-|TRBV19|-|TRBJ2-1
TGTGCCAGTAGTAGGGCTAGCGTCCCTTACAATGAGCAGTTCTTC
CASSRASVPYNEQFF
>-|TRBV6-6|-|TRBJ2-7
TGTGCCAGCAGTTACTCCGCCGGGACCTCCGGCGAGCAGTACTTC
CASSYSAGTSGEQYF
>-|TRBV7-9|-|TRBJ1-1
TGTGCCAGCAGCCTAAGTGGGGGCACTGAAGCTTTCTTT
CASSLSGGTEAFF
>once|TRBV5-6|TRBD1|TRBJ2-6
TGTGCCAGCAGCCTACAGGGGGCTGGTGGGGCCAACGTCCTGACTTTC
CASSLQGAGGANVLTF
>few|TRBV14|-|TRBJ1-2
TGTGCCAGCAGCTATGCGGTCGTCTATGGCTACACCTTC
CASSYAVVYGYTF
>few|TRBV18|-|TRBJ2-3
TGTGCCAGCTCACCCGTCAGTAGCACAGATACGCAGTATTTT
CASSPVSSTDTQYF
>-|TRBV5-4|-|TRBJ1-2
TGTGCCAGCAGCTTGGAGTCCACACGCTATGGCTACACCTTC
CASSLESTRYGYTF
>-|TRBV4-2|-|TRBJ2-5
TGTGCCAGCAGTCCCGGGACAAAGTACCAAGAGACCCAGTACTTC
CASSPGTKYQETQYF
>-|TRBV5-1|-|TRBJ1-3
TGCGCCAGCAGCCTACAGGGAAGTGGAAACACCATATATTTT
CASSLQGSGNTIYF
>-|TRBV2|-|TRBJ2-5
TGTGCCAGCAGTGGGGAAAAAGAGACCCAGTACTTC
CASSGEKETQYF
>-|TRBV2|-|TRBJ1-6
TGTGCCAGCAGGATCCGGGACACGATTAATTCACCCCTCCACTTT
CASRIRDTINSPLHF
>-|TRBV30|-|TRBJ1-6
TGTGCCTGGAGTGGGCAGAATTCACCCCTCCACTTT
CAWSGQNSPLHF
>-|TRBV11-3|-|TRBJ2-5
TGTGCCAGCAGCTTAGGGGAGGGGGGGAACCAAGAGACCCAGTACTTC
CASSLGEGGNQETQYF
>-|TRBV27|TRBD2|TRBJ2-7
TGTGCCAGCAGTTCAAGGCCGTTTAGCGGGGCGAACGAGCAGTACTTC
CASSSRPFSGANEQYF
>-|TRBV2|TRBD1|TRBJ2-3
TGTGCCAGCAGTGGGGACAGGGCCGACGGAATGACGCAGTATTTT
CASSGDRADGMTQYF
>once|TRBV28|-|TRBJ1-4
TGTGCCAGCAGGCTTTTGGCAAGGGGGGAAAAACTGTTTTTT
CASRLLARGEKLFF
>few|TRBV3-1/TRBV3-2|TRBD2|TRBJ2-7
TGTGCCAGCCGGTCTAGCGGAACCTACGAGCAGTACTTC
CASRSSGTYEQYF
>once|TRBV21-1|-|TRBJ1-2
TGTGCCAGCAGCAACTGGAGGTCCGCGGTGTATGGCTACACCTTC
CASSNWRSAVYGYTF
>-|TRBV6-1|TRBD1|TRBJ2-1
TGTGCCAGCAGTGTCCGAAGTTCGGGGACAGGGGGGGTGAATGAGCAGTTCTTC
CASSVRSSGTGGVNEQFF
>-|TRBV9|TRBD1|TRBJ1-6
TGTGCCAGCAGTCAGGGGGCGGGTTCACCCCTCCACTTT
CASSQGAGSPLHF